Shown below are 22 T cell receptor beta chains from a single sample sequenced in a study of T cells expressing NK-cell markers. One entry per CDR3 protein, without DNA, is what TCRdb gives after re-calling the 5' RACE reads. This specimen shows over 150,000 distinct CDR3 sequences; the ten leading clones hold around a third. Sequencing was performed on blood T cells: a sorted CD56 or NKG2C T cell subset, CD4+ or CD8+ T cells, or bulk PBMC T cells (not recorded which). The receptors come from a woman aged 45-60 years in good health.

The CDR3 is CASRPQVPGPQHF. The J gene is TRBJ1-5, the V gene TRBV23-1; the TCRdb D gene call, TRBD1, has no DNA to confirm it. TRBV23-1 is classed as an ORF, of uncertain function. The CDR3 is 13 amino acids.

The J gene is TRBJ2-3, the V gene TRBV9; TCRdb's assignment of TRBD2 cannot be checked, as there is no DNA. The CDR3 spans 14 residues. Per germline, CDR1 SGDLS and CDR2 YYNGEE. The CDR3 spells CASSVQRGTDTQYF.

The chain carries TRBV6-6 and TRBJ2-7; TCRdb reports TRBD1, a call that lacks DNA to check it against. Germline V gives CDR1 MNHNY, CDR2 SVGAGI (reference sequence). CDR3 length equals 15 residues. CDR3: CASSPFFQGPYEQYF.

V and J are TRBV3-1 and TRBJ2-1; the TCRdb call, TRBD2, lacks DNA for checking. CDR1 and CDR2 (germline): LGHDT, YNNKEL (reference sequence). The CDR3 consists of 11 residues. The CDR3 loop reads CASYSGETQFF.

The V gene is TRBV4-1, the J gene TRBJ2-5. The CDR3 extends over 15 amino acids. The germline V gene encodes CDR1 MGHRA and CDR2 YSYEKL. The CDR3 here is CASSQGSANKETQYF.

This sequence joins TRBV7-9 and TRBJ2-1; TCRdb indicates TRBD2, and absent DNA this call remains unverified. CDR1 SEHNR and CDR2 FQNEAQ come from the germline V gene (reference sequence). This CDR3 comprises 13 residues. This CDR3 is CASVSAITGETFF.

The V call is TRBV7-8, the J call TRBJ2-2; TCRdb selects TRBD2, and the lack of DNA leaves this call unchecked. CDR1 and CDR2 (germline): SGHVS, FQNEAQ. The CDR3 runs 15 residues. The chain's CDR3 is CASSGVAGETGELFF. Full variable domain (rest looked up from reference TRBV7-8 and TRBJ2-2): GAGVSQSPRYKVAKRGQDVALRCDPISGHVSLFWYQQALGQGPEFLTYFQNEAQLDKSGLPSDRFFAERPEGSVSTLKIQRTQQEDSAVYLCASSGVAGETGELFFGEGSRLTVL.

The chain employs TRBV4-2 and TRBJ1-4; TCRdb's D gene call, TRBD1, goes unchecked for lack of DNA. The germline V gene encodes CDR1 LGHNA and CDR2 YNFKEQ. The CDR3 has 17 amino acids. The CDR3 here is CASSQEGQGSVAEKLFF.

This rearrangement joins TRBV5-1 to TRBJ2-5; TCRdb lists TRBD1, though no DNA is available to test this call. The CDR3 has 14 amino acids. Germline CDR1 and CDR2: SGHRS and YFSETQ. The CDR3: CASSLWDGEETQYF.

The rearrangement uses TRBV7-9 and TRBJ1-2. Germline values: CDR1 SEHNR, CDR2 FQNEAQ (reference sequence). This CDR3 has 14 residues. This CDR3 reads CASSWMSGNYGYTF.

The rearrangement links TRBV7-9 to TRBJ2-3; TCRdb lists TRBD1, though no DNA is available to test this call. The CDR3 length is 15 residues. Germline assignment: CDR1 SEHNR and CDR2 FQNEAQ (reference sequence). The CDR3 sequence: CASRSPVASADTQYF.

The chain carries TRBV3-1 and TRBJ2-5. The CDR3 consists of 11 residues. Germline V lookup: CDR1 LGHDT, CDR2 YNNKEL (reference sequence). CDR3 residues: CASTSQETQYF.

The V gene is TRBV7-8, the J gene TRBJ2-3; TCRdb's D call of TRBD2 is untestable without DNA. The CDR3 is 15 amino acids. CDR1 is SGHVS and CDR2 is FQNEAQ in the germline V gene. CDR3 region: CASMTLREEPDTQYF.

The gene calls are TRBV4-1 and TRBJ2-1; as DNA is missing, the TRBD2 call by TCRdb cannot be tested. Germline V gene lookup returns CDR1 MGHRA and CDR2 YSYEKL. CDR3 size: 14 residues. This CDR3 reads CASSQVAGTNEQFF.

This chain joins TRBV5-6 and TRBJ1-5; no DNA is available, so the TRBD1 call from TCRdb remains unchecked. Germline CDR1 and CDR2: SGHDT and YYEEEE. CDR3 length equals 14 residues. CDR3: CASSRATGNQPQHF.

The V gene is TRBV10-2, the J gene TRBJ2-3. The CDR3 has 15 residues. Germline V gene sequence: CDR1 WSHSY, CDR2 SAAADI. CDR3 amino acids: CASSDSTRGADTQYF.

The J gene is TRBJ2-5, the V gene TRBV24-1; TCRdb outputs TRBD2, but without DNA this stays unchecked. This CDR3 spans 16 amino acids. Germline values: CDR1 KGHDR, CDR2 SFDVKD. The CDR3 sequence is CATSPRGPRVSETQYF.

This CDR3 reads CASSEPTGDGADTQYF. The genes are TRBV6-1 and TRBJ2-3; TCRdb names TRBD1, which stays unverified in the absence of DNA. The germline V gene encodes CDR1 MNHNS and CDR2 SASEGT. The CDR3 runs to 16 residues.

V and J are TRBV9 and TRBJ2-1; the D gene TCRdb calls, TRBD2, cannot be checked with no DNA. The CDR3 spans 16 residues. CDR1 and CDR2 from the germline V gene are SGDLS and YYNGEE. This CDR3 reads CASSLEGLGGYNEQFF.

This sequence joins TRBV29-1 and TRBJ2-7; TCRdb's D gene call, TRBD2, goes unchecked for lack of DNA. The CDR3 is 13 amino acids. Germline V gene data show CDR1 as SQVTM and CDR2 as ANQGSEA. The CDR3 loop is CSALTDATYEQYF.

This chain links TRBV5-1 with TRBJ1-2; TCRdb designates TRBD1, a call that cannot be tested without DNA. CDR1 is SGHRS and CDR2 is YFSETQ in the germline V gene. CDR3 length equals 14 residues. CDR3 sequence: CASSLSGTGDGYTF.

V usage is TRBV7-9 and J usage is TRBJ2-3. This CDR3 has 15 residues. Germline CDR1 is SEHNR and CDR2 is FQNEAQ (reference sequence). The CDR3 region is CASSFSGTFTDTQYF.